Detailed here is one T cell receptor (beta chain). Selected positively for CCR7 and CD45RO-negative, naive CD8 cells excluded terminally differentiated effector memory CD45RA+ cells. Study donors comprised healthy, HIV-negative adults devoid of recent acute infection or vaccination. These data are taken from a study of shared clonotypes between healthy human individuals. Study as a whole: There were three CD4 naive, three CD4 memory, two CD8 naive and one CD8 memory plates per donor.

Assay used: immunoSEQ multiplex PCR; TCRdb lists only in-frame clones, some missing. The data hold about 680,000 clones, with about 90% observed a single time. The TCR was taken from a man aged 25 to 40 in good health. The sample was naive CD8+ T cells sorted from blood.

CDR3 residues: CASILFPYTYSYEQYF. CDR3 bases: TGTGCCAGCATCCTATTCCCCTACACCTACTCCTACGAGCAGTACTTC. This rearrangement joins TRBV6-6 to TRBJ2-7, with unresolved D. Germline lookup yields CDR1 MNHNY and CDR2 SVGAGI (reference sequence). V lost 7 bases, J lost 0 bases, and 19 bases lay in between. The CDR3 covers 16 residues.